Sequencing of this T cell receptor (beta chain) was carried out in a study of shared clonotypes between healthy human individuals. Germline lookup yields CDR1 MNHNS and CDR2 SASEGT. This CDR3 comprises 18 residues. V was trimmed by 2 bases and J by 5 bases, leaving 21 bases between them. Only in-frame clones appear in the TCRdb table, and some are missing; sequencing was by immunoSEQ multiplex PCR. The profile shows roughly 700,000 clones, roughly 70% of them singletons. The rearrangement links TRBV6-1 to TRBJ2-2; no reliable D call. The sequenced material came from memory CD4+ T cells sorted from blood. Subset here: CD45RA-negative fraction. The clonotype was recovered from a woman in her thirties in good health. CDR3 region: CASSEPSVFSESTGELFF. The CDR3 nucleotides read TGTGCCAGCAGTGAACCTTCCGTCTTCTCCGAATCTACCGGGGAGCTGTTTTTT.